One and the same sample provided the 24 T cell receptor beta chains below, sequenced in a study of T cells in Graves' hyperthyroidism and ophthalmopathy. The source material, RNA transcripts, was used to amplify TCR beta CDR3 regions. HTBI primers were the set used in a first-round RT-PCR of the TCR CDR3. One entry per CDR3 protein results from TCRdb running MiXCR on the multiplex PCR reads. This sample carries around 380,000 distinct CDR3 sequences, 13% of them seen once, and the ten largest clones take about a fifth. Sequencing input: blood. Receptor source: a man under 40 with Graves' hyperthyroidism that later progressed to Graves' ophthalmopathy.

This clonotype was detected ten times or more. The CDR3: CASNLDDNLGQPQHF. In nucleotides, the CDR3 is TGTGCCAGCAACCTCGACGATAACTTGGGTCAGCCCCAGCATTTT. J is TRBJ1-5 and V is TRBV2; D is ambiguous. Germline V gene data show CDR1 as SNHLY and CDR2 as FYNNEI. The CDR3 totals 15 residues. With 7 bases removed from V and 6 bases from J, the gap between germline ends came to 19 bases.

At least ten counts were recorded for this clonotype. This chain joins TRBV5-1 and TRBJ2-3; 12 bases are a match to TRBD2. Germline assignment: CDR1 SGHRS and CDR2 YFSETQ. The CDR3 is 15 residues long. The trim removed 3 bases at V and 6 bases at J, leaving 5 bases unmatched. CDR3 DNA: TGCGCCAGCAGCTATCTAGCGGGGGGGCCCGATACGCAGTATTTT. Amino acids: CASSYLAGGPDTQYF.

This clonotype was seen only a few times. The J gene is TRBJ1-1, the V gene TRBV6-1, with D tentatively TRBD1 (5 bases). Trimming removed 6 bases from V and 0 bases from J, with 11 bases in between. The length of the CDR3 is 14 residues. Germline V gene data show CDR1 as MNHNS and CDR2 as SASEGT. The DNA for the CDR3 is TGTGCCAGCAGGACAGAGCTTATGAACACTGAAGCTTTCTTT. It specifies CASRTELMNTEAFF.

This clonotype was seen repeatedly, ten times or more. This sequence joins TRBV2 and TRBJ1-2; D ambiguous. V lost 0 bases and J lost 14, with 10 bases in between. The CDR3 extends over 11 amino acids. The germline V gene encodes CDR1 SNHLY and CDR2 FYNNEI. The CDR3 region has the DNA TGTGCCAGCAGTGAAGCAAATGAGGAGACCTTC. It is translated as CASSEANEETF.

Comments on this clonotype: This may stem from a read error, because a much larger clone lies one nucleotide away. The rearrangement uses TRBV18 and TRBJ2-1, with 8 bases lining up with TRBD1. The V gene's germline CDR1 is KGHSH and CDR2 LQKENI. The V and J ends lost 5 bases and 7 bases, in that order; junction bases with no gene match: 10. This CDR3 spans 15 amino acids. CDR3 nucleotides: TGTGCCAGCTCAGAGCGACAGGGGAGATGGAATGAGCAGTTCTTC. Translating it yields CASSERQGRWNEQFF.

There are a few counts of this clonotype. The chain carries TRBV5-4 and TRBJ2-1, with a tentative D call TRBD1 (5 bases). Germline values: CDR1 SGHNT, CDR2 YYREEE (reference sequence). This CDR3 has 14 amino acids. Between the trimmed V and J ends, which lost 3 bases and 2 bases, there was a span of 9 bases. CDR3 loop: CASSYGHPYNEQFF. The CDR3 nucleotides read TGTGCCAGCAGCTATGGACACCCCTACAATGAGCAGTTCTTC. The full variable domain, its missing parts supplied by reference TRBV5-4 and TRBJ2-1, is ETGVTQSPTHLIKTRGQQVTLRCSSQSGHNTVSWYQQALGQGPQFIFQYYREEENGRGNFPPRFSGLQFPNYSSELNVNALELDDSALYLCASSYGHPYNEQFFGPGTRLTVL.

This clonotype was observed many times. The rearrangement joins TRBV15 to TRBJ1-2; the D is unclear. The V gene lost 0 bases and the J gene lost 6 bases, with 14 bases spanning the gap. CDR1 LNHNV and CDR2 YYDKDF come from the germline V gene (reference sequence). This CDR3 comprises 15 residues. This CDR3 is CATSREREPFDGYTF. In DNA, the CDR3 is TGTGCCACCAGCAGAGAGAGGGAGCCCTTCGATGGCTACACCTTC.

This clonotype was counted ten times or more. The chain couples TRBV30 to TRBJ1-4, with D maybe TRBD1 (6 bases). Germline-derived CDR1 and CDR2 are GTSNPN and SVGIG (reference sequence). The ends were cut back, 0 bases at V and 7 bases at J, with 12 bases in the middle. The CDR3 loop spans 14 amino acids. Here the CDR3 DNA reads TGTGCCTGGAGTGTAAACAGGGAGGGTGAAAAACTGTTTTTT. Protein product: CAWSVNREGEKLFF. Drawing the rest from reference TRBV30 and TRBJ1-4, the complete variable domain is SQTIHQWPATLVQPVGSPLSLECTVEGTSNPNLYWYRQAAGRGLQLLFYSVGIGQISSEVPQNLSASRPQDRQFILSSKKLLLSDSGFYLCAWSVNREGEKLFFGSGTQLSVL.

The J gene is TRBJ1-5, the V gene TRBV19, with D unclear. With 0 bases removed from V and 0 bases from J, the gap between germline ends came to 12 bases. The length of the CDR3 is 17 residues. Germline V gene data show CDR1 as LNHDA and CDR2 as SQIVND (reference sequence). CDR3 sequence: CASSIEQWQHSNQPQHF. The CDR3 DNA reads as TGTGCCAGTAGTATAGAGCAATGGCAACATAGCAATCAGCCCCAGCATTTT.

The CDR3 DNA reads as TGCGCCAGCAGCCAAGATCCCGGGACAGGAAATGAAAAACTGTTTTTT. It specifies CASSQDPGTGNEKLFF. The chain employs TRBV4-1 and TRBJ1-4; 8 nucleotides agree with TRBD1. Germline CDR1 is MGHRA and CDR2 is YSYEKL. Unmatched junction bases numbered 5, after V lost 0 bases and J lost 5 bases. CDR3 length: 16 amino acids.

The chain combines TRBV18 with TRBJ1-1; 9 bases agree with TRBD1. Germline CDR1 KGHSH, CDR2 LQKENI. This CDR3 has 15 residues. V was pared by 3 bases and J by 5 bases, with 7 bases of the junction left unmatched. CDR3 in amino acids: CASSPTDRGKTEAFF. The CDR3 DNA follows: TGTGCCAGCTCACCTACAGACAGGGGGAAAACTGAAGCTTTCTTT.

This clonotype was found many times. The V call is TRBV7-9, the J call TRBJ1-6; no definite D call. The CDR3 runs 15 residues. From germline, CDR1 is SEHNR and CDR2 FQNEAQ (reference sequence). V was shortened by 5 bases and J by 4 bases, with 12 bases between the two germline ends. The CDR3 is CASSPGSSYNSPLHF. The CDR3 DNA sequence: TGTGCCAGCAGCCCGGGATCGTCGTATAATTCACCCCTCCACTTT.

On this clonotype itself: A much larger clone differs from this one at a single base, so this may be a read error. This rearrangement joins TRBV6-1 to TRBJ1-1, with TRBD1 as a possible D gene (5 bases). Trimming took 6 bases from V and 7 from J, leaving 12 bases between them. The germline V gene encodes CDR1 MNHNS and CDR2 SASEGT. This CDR3 contains 12 residues. The CDR3 bases are TGTGCCAGCAGGTCGACCAGGGATGAAGCTTTCTTT. This translates into CASRSTRDEAFF.

This clonotype turned up a few times. This sequence joins TRBV7-2 and TRBJ2-2, with D possibly matching TRBD1 (6 bases). The V and J ends lost 2 bases and 6 bases respectively, with 13 bases between them. CDR3 length equals 15 residues. The germline CDR1 and CDR2 sequences are SGHTA and FQGNSA. This CDR3 reads CASSLRFTGSGELFF. CDR3 DNA sequence: TGTGCCAGCAGCTTAAGGTTTACAGGGTCCGGGGAGCTGTTTTTT. The full variable domain, its missing parts supplied by reference TRBV7-2 and TRBJ2-2, is GAGVSQSPSNKVTEKGKDVELRCDPISGHTALYWYRQSLGQGLEFLIYFQGNSAPDKSGLPSDRFSAERTGGSVSTLTIQRTQQEDSAVYLCASSLRFTGSGELFFGEGSRLTVL.

At least ten counts were recorded for this clonotype. The gene calls are TRBV2 and TRBJ1-1; D is perhaps TRBD1 (6 bases). Trimming cost V 6 bases and J 5 bases, with 16 bases left between them. The CDR3 extends over 14 amino acids. Per the germline V gene, CDR1 is SNHLY and CDR2 is FYNNEI. In DNA, the CDR3 is TGTGCCAGCAGACCTGACAGGTACAGGACTGAAGCTTTCTTT. The encoded protein is CASRPDRYRTEAFF.

This clonotype was counted ten times or more. The genes are TRBV25-1 and TRBJ1-1; no firm D call. The germline V gene encodes CDR1 MGHDK and CDR2 SYGVNS. The CDR3 length is 14 residues. With 1 base removed from V and 11 bases from J, the gap between germline ends came to 17 bases. The CDR3 protein is CASSEWGGPGFAFF. The CDR3 DNA follows: TGTGCCAGCAGTGAATGGGGAGGGCCGGGATTCGCTTTCTTT.

The table lists this clonotype with a few counts. The chain is built from TRBV11-3 and TRBJ2-3, with 11 bases lining up with TRBD2. This CDR3 is 17 amino acids long. The V segment lost 5 bases and the J segment 3 bases; nucleotides outside the gene matches: 10. The germline V gene encodes CDR1 SGHNT and CDR2 YENEEA. The CDR3 DNA is TGTGCCAGCAGCCGAAGATTGACTAGCGGGGTTACAGATACGCAGTATTTT. Encoded protein: CASSRRLTSGVTDTQYF.

This clonotype has more than one count but fewer than ten. The chain uses TRBV9 and TRBJ1-6; 7 bases fit TRBD1. The J segment lost 5 bases and the V segment lost 4 bases, leaving 9 bases of the junction unmatched. The CDR3 extends over 16 amino acids. CDR1 SGDLS and CDR2 YYNGEE come from the germline V gene. CDR3 amino acids: CASSSDRQGDNSPLHF. The CDR3 bases are TGTGCCAGCAGCTCCGATAGACAGGGAGATAATTCACCCCTCCACTTT.

This clonotype turned up a few times. The rearrangement uses TRBV3-1 and TRBJ2-1; 13 bases are shared with TRBD2. The CDR3 runs to 19 residues. V lost 1 base to trimming and J lost 1 base; unmatched junction nucleotides: 7. CDR1 LGHDT and CDR2 YNNKEL come from the germline V gene (reference sequence). CDR3 nucleotide sequence: TGTGCCAGCAGCCAAGCCCCGACTAGCGGGGGGCCTTCCTACAATGAGCAGTTCTTC. Its protein is CASSQAPTSGGPSYNEQFF.

The chain couples TRBV6-1 to TRBJ1-2, with TRBD1 as a possible D gene (6 bases). In germline, CDR1 is MNHNS, CDR2 SASEGT. The germline V and J ends were trimmed by 7 bases and 6 bases, with 12 bases remaining between them. The CDR3 has 12 amino acids. In DNA form, the CDR3 reads TGTGCCAGCATGAAGGGGGGGAATGGCTACACCTTC. Translated: CASMKGGNGYTF.

In its sample, this clonotype was seen a few times. This rearrangement joins TRBV27 to TRBJ2-7; 7 bases match TRBD1. Germline V gene sequence: CDR1 MNHEY, CDR2 SMNVEV (reference sequence). V shed 5 bases, J shed 7 bases, and the junction held 14 bases outside the gene matches. There are 15 residues in the CDR3. CDR3 sequence (DNA): TGTGCCAGCAGTCCGCGACAGGGAAGCCCGTGGGAGCAGTACTTC. Residues: CASSPRQGSPWEQYF.

This clonotype has at least ten counts. This chain links TRBV20-1 with TRBJ2-7; 9 bases are shared with TRBD1. The CDR3 spans 15 residues. Trimming cost V 4 bases and J 2 bases; bases outside gene matches: 9. Germline assignment: CDR1 DFQATT and CDR2 SNEGSKA (reference sequence). CDR3 residues: CSATTPGTGTYEQYF. As DNA, the CDR3 is TGCAGTGCTACAACCCCCGGGACAGGGACCTACGAGCAGTACTTC.

The rearrangement joins TRBV7-9 to TRBJ1-2; 9 nucleotides match TRBD1. J gave up 1 base and V 5 bases, and 5 bases lay outside the gene matches. This CDR3 has 15 residues. Per germline, CDR1 SEHNR and CDR2 FQNEAQ (reference sequence). Written as DNA, the CDR3 is TGTGCCAGCAGCCTCGGACAGGGGCTTAACTATGGCTACACCTTC. Its protein is CASSLGQGLNYGYTF.

This clonotype has a count of ten or more. The V gene is TRBV6-1, the J gene TRBJ1-6; a possible D gene is TRBD1 (6 bases). Germline CDR1 reads MNHNS; CDR2 reads SASEGT. The V end lost 1 base, the J end lost 7 bases, and 14 bases lay between the germline ends. The CDR3 has 16 amino acids. As DNA, the CDR3 is TGTGCCAGCAGTGAAGGCAGACAGGTCGCAAATTCACCCCTCCACTTT. Translation: CASSEGRQVANSPLHF.